Listed here are 32 T cell receptor beta chains from one sample, sequenced in a study of cytomegalovirus exposure and HLA in healthy donors. Primers included in the PCR were 60 Vbeta and 13 Jbeta primers. Sequenced by immunoSEQ multiplex PCR; TCRdb stores in-frame clones only, minus some. The table includes around 140,000 clones, 80% to 90% detected once. Material for sequencing was PBMCs. All receptors come from a woman aged 30 to 39 in good health and CMV-seronegative.

J is TRBJ2-3 and V is TRBV28, with D tentatively TRBD2 (6 bases). CDR1 and CDR2 from the germline V gene are MDHEN and SYDVKM. Trimming removed 5 bases at V and 11 bases at J, with 29 bases between. The CDR3 runs to 17 residues. CDR3 loop: CASSLEVWGGTGGWQYF. The CDR3 DNA sequence: TGTGCCAGCAGTCTCGAGGTCTGGGGCGGGACCGGAGGCTGGCAGTATTTT.

This clone was picked up one time. The rearrangement links TRBV28 to TRBJ1-2, with D possibly matching TRBD1 (6 bases). CDR1 is MDHEN, CDR2 SYDVKM, per germline. The CDR3 contains 14 residues. Trimming cost V 3 bases and J 8 bases, with 16 bases left between them. CDR3 protein: CASSFNRADRGYTF. CDR3 DNA sequence: TGTGCCAGCAGTTTTAACAGGGCGGACCGAGGCTACACCTTC.

This rearrangement joins TRBV6-6 to TRBJ2-3; TRBD1 aligns across 7 bases. There are 13 residues in the CDR3. The V and J ends lost 5 bases and 6 bases, in that order; junction bases with no gene match: 5. CDR1 and CDR2 (germline): MNHNY, SVGAGI (reference sequence). The CDR3 spells CASSRQGSDTQYF. The CDR3 coding sequence is TGTGCCAGCAGTCGACAGGGCTCCGATACGCAGTATTTT.

V is TRBV7-2 and J is TRBJ2-7, with D unclear. Germline-derived CDR1 and CDR2 are SGHTA and FQGNSA. The CDR3 extends over 13 amino acids. V was trimmed by 3 bases and J by 5 bases, leaving 11 bases between them. The chain's CDR3 is CASSFSPGDEQYF. DNA for the CDR3: TGTGCCAGCAGCTTTTCCCCAGGTGACGAGCAGTACTTC.

The J gene is TRBJ1-1, the V gene TRBV5-5, with D possibly TRBD1 on 6 matching bases. The CDR3 is 16 amino acids. CDR1 SGHKS and CDR2 YYEKEE come from the germline V gene (reference sequence). The ends were cut back, 4 bases at V and 4 bases at J, with 20 bases in the middle. CDR3 sequence (DNA): TGTGCCAGCAGCCCCGTAGGAGGGGGGGCGCGCACTGAAGCTTTCTTT. This gives the protein CASSPVGGGARTEAFF.

This rearrangement joins TRBV27 to TRBJ1-4; no firm D call. The germline V gene encodes CDR1 MNHEY and CDR2 SMNVEV (reference sequence). The CDR3 sequence is 12 residues long. The ends were cut back, 5 bases at V and 10 bases at J, with 11 bases in the middle. Here the CDR3 DNA reads TGTGCCAGCAGTCCATCTGTCGGAAAACTGTTTTTT. Residues: CASSPSVGKLFF.

This clone was observed once. The chain is built from TRBV5-8 and TRBJ2-1; D may be TRBD1 (5 bases). The CDR3 consists of 13 residues. The V gene lost 5 bases and the J gene lost 9 bases, with 15 bases spanning the gap. Germline loops: CDR1 SGHTS, CDR2 YDEGEE. The CDR3 is CASRRSDRPEQFF. Here the CDR3 DNA reads TGTGCCAGCAGGAGGTCTGACAGACCTGAGCAGTTCTTC.

V and J are TRBV6-1 and TRBJ2-2; 7 bases match TRBD1. This CDR3 is 14 amino acids long. With V trimmed by 11 bases and J by 4 bases, 10 bases remained unmatched. The germline V gene has CDR1 MNHNS and CDR2 SASEGT. CDR3 DNA: TGTGCCTGCGACAGGGTTAAGGGCACCGGGGAGCTGTTTTTT. Encoded protein: CACDRVKGTGELFF.

The chain has TRBV28 and TRBJ2-5; perhaps TRBD2 as D (7 bases). The ends were cut back, 4 bases at V and 5 bases at J, with 14 bases in the middle. This CDR3 has 14 amino acids. Germline V gene sequence: CDR1 MDHEN, CDR2 SYDVKM. The CDR3 DNA reads as TGTGCCAGCAGTTCGTGGGGGGGCGGGGAGACCCAGTACTTC. Translated, it gives CASSSWGGGETQYF.

The genes are TRBV2 and TRBJ2-7; 9 bases are a match to TRBD1. CDR1 is SNHLY, CDR2 FYNNEI, per germline. The CDR3 length is 14 residues. The V and J ends lost 6 bases and 4 bases, in that order; junction bases with no gene match: 7. The CDR3, as DNA: TGTGCCAGCAGCGTCGGGACAGGGTTATACGAGCAGTACTTC. Its protein product is CASSVGTGLYEQYF.

This rearrangement joins TRBV7-2 to TRBJ2-7; D gene unclear. V dropped 2 bases and J dropped 0 bases, with 11 bases sitting between them. The germline CDR1 and CDR2 sequences are SGHTA and FQGNSA. There are 15 residues in the CDR3. The CDR3 loop reads CASSLRPGTSYEQYF. The CDR3 region has the DNA TGTGCCAGCAGCTTAAGGCCAGGCACCTCCTACGAGCAGTACTTC.

The chain employs TRBV7-9 and TRBJ1-2, with 7 bases aligning to TRBD1. Germline CDR1 reads SEHNR; CDR2 reads FQNEAQ (reference sequence). Trimming at V came to 1 base and at J to 5 bases, leaving 7 bases not matched to a gene. The CDR3 is made up of 15 amino acids. The CDR3 DNA reads as TGTGCCAGCAGCTTAGGTGGGACAGAACCATATGGCTACACCTTC. This gives the protein CASSLGGTEPYGYTF.

This chain links TRBV7-8 with TRBJ2-1; 7 nucleotides match TRBD2. Losses at the gene ends were 0 bases for V and 5 bases for J; bases not matched to a gene: 4. The CDR3 totals 15 residues. CDR1 and CDR2 from the germline V gene are SGHVS and FQNEAQ. The CDR3 sequence is CASSLAPRENNEQFF. CDR3 sequence (DNA): TGTGCCAGCAGCTTAGCGCCGCGGGAGAACAATGAGCAGTTCTTC. The full variable domain, with the rest looked up from reference TRBV7-8 and TRBJ2-1, is GAGVSQSPRYKVAKRGQDVALRCDPISGHVSLFWYQQALGQGPEFLTYFQNEAQLDKSGLPSDRFFAERPEGSVSTLKIQRTQQEDSAVYLCASSLAPRENNEQFFGPGTRLTVL.

The V call is TRBV19, the J call TRBJ2-2, with TRBD1 matching 8 bases. V lost 6 bases, J lost 4 bases, and 10 bases stayed unmatched. CDR3 length: 16 residues. Germline V CDR1 and CDR2: LNHDA, SQIVND (reference sequence). CDR3: CASSQAGQGGTGELFF. In DNA form, the CDR3 reads TGTGCCAGTAGCCAAGCTGGACAGGGCGGCACCGGGGAGCTGTTTTTT.

The rearrangement uses TRBV28 and TRBJ1-1; perhaps TRBD1 as D (5 bases). Germline V gene sequence: CDR1 MDHEN, CDR2 SYDVKM. The CDR3 covers 11 residues. Trimming left V 7 bases short and J 6 bases short, with 9 bases between. The CDR3 DNA reads TGTGCCAGCACCCAGGGCCCTGAAGCTTTCTTT. Translation gives CASTQGPEAFF.

The chain uses TRBV27 and TRBJ2-7; weak D call: TRBD1 (5 bases). The CDR3 totals 14 residues. The V end was cut by 2 bases, the J end by 7 bases, with 15 bases between. The germline V gene encodes CDR1 MNHEY and CDR2 SMNVEV (reference sequence). This chain's CDR3 is CASSLRQGGEEQYF. The CDR3 nucleotides are TGTGCCAGCAGTTTACGGCAGGGTGGTGAAGAGCAGTACTTC.

The chain joins TRBV5-1 to TRBJ2-2; 9 bases are a match to TRBD1. V shed 0 bases, J shed 6 bases, and the junction held 3 bases outside the gene matches. Germline values: CDR1 SGHRS, CDR2 YFSETQ. The CDR3 has 15 amino acids. The CDR3: CASSLGDREAGELFF. The CDR3 nucleotides read TGCGCCAGCAGCTTGGGGGACAGGGAGGCCGGGGAGCTGTTTTTT.

The chain recombines TRBV9 with TRBJ2-7, with TRBD2 matching 8 bases. The CDR3 totals 15 residues. The V segment lost 4 bases and the J segment 0 bases; nucleotides outside the gene matches: 6. Germline V gene lookup returns CDR1 SGDLS and CDR2 YYNGEE. The CDR3 sequence is CASSPLAEFSYEQYF. The DNA of the CDR3 is TGTGCCAGCAGCCCACTAGCGGAGTTCTCCTACGAGCAGTACTTC. The complete variable domain, with remaining parts taken from reference TRBV9 and TRBJ2-7, reads DSGVTQTPKHLITATGQRVTLRCSPRSGDLSVYWYQQSLDQGLQFLIQYYNGEERAKGNILERFSAQQFPDLHSELNLSSLELGDSALYFCASSPLAEFSYEQYFGPGTRLTVT.

The gene calls are TRBV19 and TRBJ2-4; 8 bases agree with TRBD2. In germline, CDR1 is LNHDA, CDR2 SQIVND (reference sequence). The V and J ends lost 4 bases and 9 bases, in that order; junction bases with no gene match: 8. CDR3 length equals 14 residues. The CDR3 spells CASSTQGLGGIQYF. CDR3 sequence (DNA): TGTGCCAGTAGTACACAGGGACTAGGAGGCATTCAGTACTTC.

This chain connects TRBV2 to TRBJ2-5; 7 positions match TRBD1. Germline trimming cut 4 bases from V and 2 bases from J; bases unmatched to any gene: 1. Germline V gene sequence: CDR1 SNHLY, CDR2 FYNNEI. This CDR3 has 13 residues. The CDR3 nucleotides are TGTGCCAGCAGTGTGGACAGGCAAGAGACCCAGTACTTC. It yields the protein CASSVDRQETQYF.

The chain recombines TRBV10-3 with TRBJ1-2, with TRBD1 matching 8 bases. V trimming: 6 bases; J trimming: 4 bases; junction bases outside the gene matches: 7. This CDR3 is 14 amino acids long. Germline CDR1 reads ENHRY; CDR2 reads SYGVKD. CDR3: CAISQGAGSYGYTF. CDR3 in DNA: TGTGCCATCAGCCAGGGGGCGGGATCCTATGGCTACACCTTC.

This chain links TRBV7-3 with TRBJ2-3; 7 bases line up with TRBD2. The CDR3 runs 14 residues. V lost 5 bases to trimming and J lost 3 bases; unmatched junction nucleotides: 5. Germline V gene sequence: CDR1 SGHTA, CDR2 FQGTGA. CDR3 bases: TGTGCCAGCAGCACAATGGGGGGGACAGATACGCAGTATTTT. It codes for CASSTMGGTDTQYF.

This clone has only one observation. The gene calls are TRBV4-1 and TRBJ2-5; D gene ambiguous. The J call may be wrong; the DNA end is better matched by TRBJ2-7. CDR1 and CDR2 from the germline V gene are MGHRA and YSYEKL. CDR3 length equals 14 residues. The CDR3 loop reads CASSQDPRYYEQYF. CDR3 nucleotides: TGCGCCAGCAGCCAAGATCCAAGATACTACGAGCAGTACTTC.

The genes are TRBV7-9 and TRBJ2-5, with a weak D call TRBD2 (6 bases). CDR1 SEHNR and CDR2 FQNEAQ come from the germline V gene (reference sequence). Trimming removed 3 bases at V and 5 bases at J, with 22 bases between. The CDR3 covers 17 residues. CDR3 sequence (DNA): TGTGCCAGCAGCTTTGACCGGGGACTTTCGAGGGTGGAGACCCAGTACTTC. Its translation: CASSFDRGLSRVETQYF.

The chain links TRBV30 to TRBJ1-2; a weak D match, TRBD1 (6 bases). The germline V gene has CDR1 GTSNPN and CDR2 SVGIG (reference sequence). CDR3 length: 17 amino acids. CDR3 DNA: TGTGCGTTGGAAGCTCTACTACAAGGGAGGGGGAACTATGGCTACACCTTC. Residues: CALEALLQGRGNYGYTF.

The chain combines TRBV7-2 with TRBJ2-7; 10 nucleotides agree with TRBD1. Germline V gene lookup returns CDR1 SGHTA and CDR2 FQGNSA. The CDR3 runs to 14 residues. J was trimmed by 5 bases and V by 5 bases; bases with no gene match: 6. In DNA, the CDR3 is TGTGCCAGCAGCCGACAGGGGGCTGTAAACGAGCAGTACTTC. Protein sequence: CASSRQGAVNEQYF.

The chain carries TRBV7-6 and TRBJ1-4, with D hard to call. There are 15 residues in the CDR3. Deletions cut 5 bases from V and 1 base from J, with 11 bases between. Germline V gives CDR1 SGHVS, CDR2 FNYEAQ. This chain's CDR3 is CASSEHPLTNEKLFF. The DNA for the CDR3 is TGTGCCAGCAGCGAACACCCTCTAACTAATGAAAAACTGTTTTTT.

The chain couples TRBV5-4 to TRBJ2-1; 13 bases line up with TRBD2. The germline CDR1 and CDR2 sequences are SGHNT and YYREEE (reference sequence). This CDR3 spans 15 amino acids. Trimming took 4 bases from V and 9 from J; bases not matched to a gene: 7. CDR3 protein: CASSTPGLAGIEQFF. CDR3 sequence (DNA): TGTGCCAGCAGCACCCCGGGACTAGCGGGAATTGAGCAGTTCTTC.

The chain has TRBV7-8 and TRBJ2-5; weak D call: TRBD2 (7 bases). CDR1 is SGHVS and CDR2 is FQNEAQ in the germline V gene. CDR3 size: 16 residues. Trimming took 5 bases from V and 2 from J, leaving 18 bases between them. CDR3 residues: CASSLPRGGLQETQYF. The DNA of the CDR3 is TGTGCCAGCAGCCTCCCTAGGGGGGGTCTTCAAGAGACCCAGTACTTC.

The V and J genes are TRBV9 and TRBJ2-1, with 8 bases that match TRBD2. With 3 bases clipped from V and 3 bases from J, the junction kept 5 bases outside the gene matches. This CDR3 region has 15 residues. Germline loops: CDR1 SGDLS, CDR2 YYNGEE. The CDR3 region has the DNA TGTGCCAGCAGCGAGAGCGGGGGACTCTACAATGAGCAGTTCTTC. Its protein product is CASSESGGLYNEQFF.

V gene TRBV5-6 combines with J gene TRBJ2-3; TRBD1 agrees at 8 bases. Germline CDR1 is SGHDT and CDR2 is YYEEEE. With V trimmed by 0 bases and J by 2 bases, 2 bases remained unmatched. The CDR3 is 15 amino acids. In DNA, the CDR3 is TGTGCCAGCAGCTTGGTACAGGGGGTCACAGATACGCAGTATTTT. Translating gives CASSLVQGVTDTQYF. Supplemented by reference TRBV5-6 and TRBJ2-3, the full variable domain reads DAGVTQSPTHLIKTRGQQVTLRCSPKSGHDTVSWYQQALGQGPQFIFQYYEEEERQRGNFPDRFSGHQFPNYSSELNVNALLLGDSALYLCASSLVQGVTDTQYFGPGTRLTVL.

This clone is a singleton in its sample. CDR3 DNA sequence: TGTGCCAGCAGCTTTACGCGGACTAGCGGGCCCTACGAGCAGTACTTC. Translation: CASSFTRTSGPYEQYF. This chain uses TRBV5-4 with TRBJ2-7; 11 bases line up with TRBD2. The CDR3 spans 16 residues. With 2 bases clipped from V and 2 bases from J, the junction kept 6 bases outside the gene matches. Looked up from germline, CDR1 is SGHNT and CDR2 is YYREEE (reference sequence).